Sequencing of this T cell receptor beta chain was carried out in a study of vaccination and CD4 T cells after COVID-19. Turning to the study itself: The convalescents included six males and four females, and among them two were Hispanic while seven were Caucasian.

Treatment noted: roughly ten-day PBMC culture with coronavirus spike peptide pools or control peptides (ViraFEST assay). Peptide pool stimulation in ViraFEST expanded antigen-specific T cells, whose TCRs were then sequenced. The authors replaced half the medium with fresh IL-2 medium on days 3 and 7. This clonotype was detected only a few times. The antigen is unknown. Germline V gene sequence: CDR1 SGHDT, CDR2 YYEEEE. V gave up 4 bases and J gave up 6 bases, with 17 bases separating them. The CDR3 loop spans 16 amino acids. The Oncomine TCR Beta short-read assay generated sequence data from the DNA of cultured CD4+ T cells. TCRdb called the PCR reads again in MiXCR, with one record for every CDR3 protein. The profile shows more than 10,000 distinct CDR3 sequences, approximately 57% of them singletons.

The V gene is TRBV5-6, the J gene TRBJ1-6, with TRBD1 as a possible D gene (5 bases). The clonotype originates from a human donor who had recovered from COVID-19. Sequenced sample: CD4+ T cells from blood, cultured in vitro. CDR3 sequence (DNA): TGTGCCAGCAGCCGGGGGACGTCCTCTATTAATTCACCCCTCCACTTT. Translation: CASSRGTSSINSPLHF. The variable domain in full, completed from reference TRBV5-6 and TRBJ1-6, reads DAGVTQSPTHLIKTRGQQVTLRCSPKSGHDTVSWYQQALGQGPQFIFQYYEEEERQRGNFPDRFSGHQFPNYSSELNVNALLLGDSALYLCASSRGTSSINSPLHFGNGTRLTVT.